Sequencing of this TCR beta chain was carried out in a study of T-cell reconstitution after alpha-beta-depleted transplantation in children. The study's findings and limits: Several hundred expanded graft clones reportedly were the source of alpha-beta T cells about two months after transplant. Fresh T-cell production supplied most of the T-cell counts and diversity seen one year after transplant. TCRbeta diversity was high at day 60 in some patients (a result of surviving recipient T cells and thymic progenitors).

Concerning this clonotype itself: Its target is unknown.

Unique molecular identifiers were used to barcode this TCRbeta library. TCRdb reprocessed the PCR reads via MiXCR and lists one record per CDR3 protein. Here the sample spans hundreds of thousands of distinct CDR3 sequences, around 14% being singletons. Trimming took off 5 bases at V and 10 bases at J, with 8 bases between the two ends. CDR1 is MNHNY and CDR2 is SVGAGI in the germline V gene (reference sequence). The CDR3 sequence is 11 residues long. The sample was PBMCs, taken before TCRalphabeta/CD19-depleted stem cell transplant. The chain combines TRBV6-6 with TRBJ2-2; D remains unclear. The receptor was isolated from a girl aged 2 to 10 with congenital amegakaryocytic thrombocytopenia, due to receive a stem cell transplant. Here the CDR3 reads CASSIVQELFF. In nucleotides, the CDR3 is TGTGCCAGCAGTATAGTACAGGAGCTGTTTTTT.